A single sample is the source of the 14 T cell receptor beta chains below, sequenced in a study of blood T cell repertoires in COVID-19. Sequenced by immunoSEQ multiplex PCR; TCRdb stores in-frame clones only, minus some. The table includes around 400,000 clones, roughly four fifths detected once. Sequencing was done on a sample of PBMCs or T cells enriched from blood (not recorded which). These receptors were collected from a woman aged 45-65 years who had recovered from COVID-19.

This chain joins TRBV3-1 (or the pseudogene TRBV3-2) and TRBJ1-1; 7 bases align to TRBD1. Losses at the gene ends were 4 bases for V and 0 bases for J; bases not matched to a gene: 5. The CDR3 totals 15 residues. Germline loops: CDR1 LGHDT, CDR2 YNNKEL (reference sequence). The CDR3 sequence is CASSPEGAMNTEAFF. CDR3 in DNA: TGTGCCAGCAGCCCCGAGGGGGCTATGAACACTGAAGCTTTCTTT.

The CDR3 bases are TGTGCCAGCAGCCTCCTAGGGGGACAGCCCTTGAACACTGAAGCTTTCTTT. Protein product: CASSLLGGQPLNTEAFF. This chain joins TRBV2 and TRBJ1-1; TRBD1 aligns across 7 bases. CDR3 length equals 17 residues. V shed 6 bases, J shed 0 bases, and the junction held 13 bases outside the gene matches. Germline loops: CDR1 SNHLY, CDR2 FYNNEI.

CDR3 loop: CSVEEDGLYGYTF. CDR3 DNA: TGCAGCGTTGAAGAGGACGGACTCTATGGCTACACCTTC. The rearrangement uses TRBV29-1 and TRBJ1-2; no clear D gene. This CDR3 region has 13 residues. V was cut by 0 bases and J by 4 bases, with 9 bases left in between. Germline V lookup: CDR1 SQVTM, CDR2 ANQGSEA.

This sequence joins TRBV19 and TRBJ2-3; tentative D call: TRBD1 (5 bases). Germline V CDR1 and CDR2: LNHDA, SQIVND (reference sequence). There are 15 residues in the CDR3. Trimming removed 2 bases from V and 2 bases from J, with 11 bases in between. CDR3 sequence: CASSIFAGITDTQYF. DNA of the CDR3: TGTGCCAGTAGTATATTCGCAGGGATCACAGATACGCAGTATTTT.

CDR3 in amino acids: CASRRSGRTEAFF. The CDR3 DNA reads TGTGCCAGCAGGAGGTCAGGGCGCACTGAAGCTTTCTTT. The J gene is TRBJ1-1, the V gene TRBV6-5, with D possibly matching TRBD1 (5 bases). V dropped 6 bases and J dropped 4 bases, with 12 bases sitting between them. The CDR3 length is 13 residues. The germline CDR1 and CDR2 sequences are MNHEY and SVGAGI.

CDR3 coding DNA: TGTGCCAGCAGTGCCGGGACATCCACTAATAGCAATCAGCCCCAGCATTTT. Translating it yields CASSAGTSTNSNQPQHF. The rearrangement joins TRBV6-1 to TRBJ1-5; D is possibly TRBD1 (6 bases). V was trimmed by 4 bases and J by 0 bases, leaving 16 bases between them. Looked up from germline, CDR1 is MNHNS and CDR2 is SASEGT. This CDR3 is 17 amino acids long.

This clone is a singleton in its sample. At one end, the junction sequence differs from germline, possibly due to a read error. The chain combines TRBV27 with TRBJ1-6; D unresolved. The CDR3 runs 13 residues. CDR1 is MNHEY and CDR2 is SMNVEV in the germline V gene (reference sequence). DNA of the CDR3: TGTGCCAGCAGTATATCTAATAATTCACCCCTCCACTTT. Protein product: CASSISNNSPLHF.

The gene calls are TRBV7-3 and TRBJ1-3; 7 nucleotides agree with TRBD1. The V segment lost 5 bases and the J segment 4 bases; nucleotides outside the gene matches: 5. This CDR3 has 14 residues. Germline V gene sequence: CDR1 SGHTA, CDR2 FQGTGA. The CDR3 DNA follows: TGTGCCAGCAGCGCAGGGGGTACAGGAAACACCATATATTTT. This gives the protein CASSAGGTGNTIYF.

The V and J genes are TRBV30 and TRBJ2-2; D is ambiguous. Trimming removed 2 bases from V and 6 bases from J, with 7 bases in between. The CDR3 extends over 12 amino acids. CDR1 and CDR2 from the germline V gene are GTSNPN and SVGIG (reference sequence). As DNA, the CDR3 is TGTGCCTGGAGTTGGCGGTCCGGGGAGCTGTTTTTT. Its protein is CAWSWRSGELFF.

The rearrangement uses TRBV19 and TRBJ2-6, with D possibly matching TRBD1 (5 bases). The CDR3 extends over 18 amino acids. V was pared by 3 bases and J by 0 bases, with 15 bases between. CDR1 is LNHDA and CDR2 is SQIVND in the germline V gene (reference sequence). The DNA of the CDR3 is TGTGCCAGTAGTATGAGTGACAGAGTAAGCTCTGGGGCCAACGTCCTGACTTTC. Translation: CASSMSDRVSSGANVLTF.

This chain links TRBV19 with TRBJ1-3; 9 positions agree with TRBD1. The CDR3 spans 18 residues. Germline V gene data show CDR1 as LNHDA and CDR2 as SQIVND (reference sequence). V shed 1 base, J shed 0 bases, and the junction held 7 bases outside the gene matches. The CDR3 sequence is CASSIVRDRVSSGNTIYF. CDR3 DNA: TGTGCCAGTAGTATAGTCCGGGACAGGGTCAGCTCTGGAAACACCATATATTTT.

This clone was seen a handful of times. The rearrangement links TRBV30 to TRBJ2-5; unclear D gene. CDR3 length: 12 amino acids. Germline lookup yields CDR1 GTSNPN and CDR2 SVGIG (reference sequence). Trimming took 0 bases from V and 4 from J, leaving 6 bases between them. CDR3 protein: CAWSVTGETQYF. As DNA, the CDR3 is TGTGCCTGGAGTGTGACGGGAGAGACCCAGTACTTC. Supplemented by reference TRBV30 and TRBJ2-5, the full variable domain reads SQTIHQWPATLVQPVGSPLSLECTVEGTSNPNLYWYRQAAGRGLQLLFYSVGIGQISSEVPQNLSASRPQDRQFILSSKKLLLSDSGFYLCAWSVTGETQYFGPGTRLLVL.

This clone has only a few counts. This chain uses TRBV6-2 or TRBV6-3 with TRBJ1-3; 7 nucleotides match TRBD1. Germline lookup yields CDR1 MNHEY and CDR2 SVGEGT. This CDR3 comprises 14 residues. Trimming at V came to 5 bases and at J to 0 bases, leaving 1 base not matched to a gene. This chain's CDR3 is CASSDRVSGNTIYF. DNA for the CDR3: TGTGCCAGCAGTGACAGGGTCTCTGGAAACACCATATATTTT.

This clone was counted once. The CDR3 loop reads CASSLEIIARETQYF. The CDR3 region has the DNA TGTGCCAGCAGCTTAGAGATTATAGCTAGGGAGACCCAGTACTTC. The chain employs TRBV7-2 and TRBJ2-5, with unresolved D. There are 15 residues in the CDR3. Germline V gene sequence: CDR1 SGHTA, CDR2 FQGNSA. The V gene lost 1 base and the J gene lost 5 bases, with 14 bases spanning the gap.